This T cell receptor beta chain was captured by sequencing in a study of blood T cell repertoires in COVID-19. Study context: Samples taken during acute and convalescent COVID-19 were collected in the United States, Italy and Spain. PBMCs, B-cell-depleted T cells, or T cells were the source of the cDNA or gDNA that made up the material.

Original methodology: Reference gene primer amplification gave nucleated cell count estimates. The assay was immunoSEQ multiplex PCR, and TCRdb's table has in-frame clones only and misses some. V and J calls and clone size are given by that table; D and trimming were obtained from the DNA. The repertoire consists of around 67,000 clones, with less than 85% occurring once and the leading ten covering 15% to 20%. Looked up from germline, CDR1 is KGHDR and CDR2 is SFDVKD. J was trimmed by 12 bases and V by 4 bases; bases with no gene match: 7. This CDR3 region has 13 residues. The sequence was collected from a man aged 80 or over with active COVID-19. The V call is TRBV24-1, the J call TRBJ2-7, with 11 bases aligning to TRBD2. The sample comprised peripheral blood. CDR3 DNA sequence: TGTGCCACCAGTGACCCCTTAGCGGGAGGGTGGTACTTC. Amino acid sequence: CATSDPLAGGWYF.